A selection of T cell receptor beta chains follows, all from one sample in a study of CD8+ T cells in alopecia areata. TCRdb's copy holds only in-frame clones and misses some; the assay was immunoSEQ multiplex PCR. Here the sample spans around 190,000 clones, under 80% being singletons. The material sequenced was CD4+ T cells sorted from blood, taken between weeks 49 and 50, from a patient treated with tofacitinib. These receptors all come from a human donor with alopecia areata. Both conserved end residues are part of each CDR3. The order of the fields is V gene, D gene, J gene, clone size, CDR3 protein, CDR3 DNA. A D gene is named only where the DNA matches it firmly. Not every row has a clone size; where given, it reads once, few, many or a size class.

>TRBV29-1|.|TRBJ2-7|.
CSVVRPTYEQYF
TGCAGCGTTGTACGGCCTACCTACGAGCAGTACTTC
>TRBV7-2|TRBD1|TRBJ1-2|.
CASRRQGKGYTF
TGTGCCAGCAGGCGACAGGGGAAGGGCTACACCTTC
>TRBV4-3|.|TRBJ1-2|.
CASSQETSRAGGYTF
TGCGCCAGCAGCCAAGAGACCAGCAGGGCTGGTGGCTACACCTTC
>TRBV2|.|TRBJ1-1|.
CASIMNTEAFF
TGTGCCAGCATAATGAACACTGAAGCTTTCTTT
>TRBV5-6|.|TRBJ2-1|few
CASSSEGRSSYNEQFF
TGTGCCAGCAGCTCGGAAGGGAGAAGCTCCTACAATGAGCAGTTCTTC
>TRBV18|TRBD2|TRBJ2-1|.
CASSPPAGDSYNEQFF
TGTGCCAGCTCACCACCGGCGGGAGACTCCTACAATGAGCAGTTCTTC
>TRBV29-1|.|TRBJ1-1|.
CSVDGGGGRAFF
TGCAGCGTTGATGGCGGGGGCGGCAGAGCTTTCTTT
>TRBV7-2|.|TRBJ1-6|.
CASSLNRVESPLHF
TGTGCCAGCAGCTTGAACAGGGTAGAATCACCCCTCCACTTT
>TRBV4-3|.|TRBJ2-2|.
CASSQVLSGELFF
TGCGCCAGCAGCCAAGTTCTGAGCGGGGAGCTGTTTTTT
>TRBV7-3|.|TRBJ2-5|few
CASSGLASETQYF
TGTGCCAGCAGCGGTCTAGCGTCTGAGACCCAGTACTTC
>TRBV19|TRBD1|TRBJ1-5|.
CASSTGQGWPQHF
TGTGCCAGTAGTACGGGACAGGGATGGCCCCAGCATTTT
>TRBV29-1|TRBD1|TRBJ1-1|.
CSARDRGLNTEAFF
TGCAGCGCCCGGGACAGGGGACTAAACACTGAAGCTTTCTTT
>TRBV7-2|.|TRBJ1-2|once
CASSNRTGNGYTF
TGTGCCAGCAGCAACAGGACCGGTAATGGCTACACCTTC
>TRBV29-1|.|TRBJ2-6|.
CSVEDGVSGANVLTF
TGCAGCGTTGAAGACGGGGTCTCTGGGGCCAACGTCCTGACTTTC
>TRBV29-1|TRBD2|TRBJ2-5|.
CSVDYGLAGGGGQYF
TGCAGCGTTGACTACGGCCTAGCGGGTGGGGGAGGCCAGTACTTC
>TRBV6-1|.|TRBJ1-1|few
CASTATVNTEAFF
TGTGCCAGCACTGCGACAGTGAACACTGAAGCTTTCTTT
>TRBV6-5|.|TRBJ2-3|.
CASSYGRERGVPTQYF
TGTGCCAGCAGTTACGGCCGCGAGAGGGGGGTGCCTACGCAGTATTTT
>TRBV7-9|.|TRBJ2-7|once
CASSLGLASSYEQYF
TGTGCCAGCAGCTTAGGTCTAGCGAGCTCCTACGAGCAGTACTTC
>TRBV4-1|TRBD2|TRBJ2-3|.
CASSQDPSGGTDTQYF
TGCGCCAGCAGCCAAGATCCTAGCGGGGGCACAGATACGCAGTATTTT
>TRBV19|.|TRBJ2-1|few
CASSIGDNEQFF
TGTGCCAGTAGTATCGGAGACAATGAGCAGTTCTTC
>TRBV30|.|TRBJ2-2|.
CAWGNYLGELFF
TGTGCCTGGGGTAACTACCTCGGGGAGCTGTTTTTT
>TRBV7-9|TRBD1|TRBJ1-2|.
CASSSGDRGYGYTF
TGTGCCAGCAGCTCTGGGGACAGGGGCTATGGCTACACCTTC
>TRBV29-1|TRBD2|TRBJ2-7|few
CSAGTSGSYEQYF
TGCAGCGCAGGGACTAGCGGATCCTACGAGCAGTACTTC
>TRBV5-1|TRBD1|TRBJ2-7|few
CASSLGDSTYEQYF
TGCGCCAGCAGCTTGGGGGACAGCACCTACGAGCAGTACTTC
>TRBV5-1|TRBD2|TRBJ2-1|.
CASSSTPGRGGLNEQFF
TGCGCCAGCAGCTCGACCCCTGGGCGGGGGGGCCTCAATGAGCAGTTCTTC
>TRBV14|.|TRBJ1-1|.
CASSLGTPGQAFF
TGTGCCAGCAGCCTCGGGACTCCGGGACAAGCTTTCTTT
>TRBV29-1|.|TRBJ2-5|.
CSVEDYRAGETQYF
TGCAGCGTTGAAGATTACAGGGCGGGAGAGACCCAGTACTTC
>TRBV5-1|.|TRBJ2-5|.
CASSLGLGQNSQYF
TGCGCCAGCAGCTTGGGTTTGGGACAAAATTCCCAGTACTTC
>TRBV9|.|TRBJ2-1|.
CASSVDSSINNEQFF
TGTGCCAGCAGCGTGGACAGTTCGATAAACAATGAGCAGTTCTTC
>TRBV30|TRBD2|TRBJ2-2|.
CAWSGTSGAITGELFF
TGTGCCTGGAGTGGGACTAGCGGGGCCATAACCGGGGAGCTGTTTTTT
>TRBV7-2|.|TRBJ2-2|.
CASSVGVTGELFF
TGTGCCAGCAGCGTCGGTGTAACCGGGGAGCTGTTTTTT
>TRBV30|.|TRBJ1-2|.
CAWGRNYGYTF
TGTGCCTGGGGACGGAACTATGGCTACACCTTC
>TRBV5-1|.|TRBJ2-7|.
CASSPPGTEQYF
TGCGCCAGCAGCCCTCCCGGGACTGAGCAGTACTTC
>TRBV7-2|TRBD1|TRBJ1-2|.
CASSQDRVYGYTF
TGTGCCAGCAGTCAGGACAGGGTCTATGGCTACACCTTC
>TRBV2|.|TRBJ1-1|.
CANKDSTYTEAFF
TGTGCCAACAAGGACAGTACTTACACTGAAGCTTTCTTT
>TRBV7-2|TRBD1|TRBJ1-5|.
CASSDRRTGGQPQHF
TGTGCCAGCAGCGACCGAAGGACAGGGGGACAGCCCCAGCATTTT
>TRBV25-1|.|TRBJ1-2|.
CASSEIREKGNGYTF
TGTGCCAGCAGTGAAATTCGGGAAAAGGGGAACGGCTACACCTTC
>TRBV19|.|TRBJ2-3|few
CASSISTDTQYF
TGTGCCAGTAGTATCAGTACAGATACGCAGTATTTT
>TRBV2|TRBD1|TRBJ2-7|few
CASSEVRDRFYEQYF
TGTGCCAGCAGTGAGGTACGGGACAGATTCTACGAGCAGTACTTC
>TRBV20-1|.|TRBJ1-4|.
CSAIRAEKLFF
TGCAGTGCTATAAGAGCCGAAAAACTGTTTTTT
>TRBV29-1|TRBD2|TRBJ2-7|.
CSAKSGGHEQYF
TGCAGCGCCAAGAGCGGGGGGCACGAGCAGTACTTC
>TRBV14|TRBD1|TRBJ1-2|.
CASSQETGRYSGYTF
TGTGCCAGCAGCCAAGAGACAGGGAGGTACTCTGGCTACACCTTC
>TRBV7-9|.|TRBJ2-4|.
CASSSYFRDGGNIQYF
TGTGCCAGCAGCTCCTACTTCAGGGATGGGGGAAACATTCAGTACTTC
>TRBV30|.|TRBJ1-6|.
CARRSSYNSPLHF
TGTGCTCGACGGAGCTCCTATAATTCACCCCTCCACTTT
>TRBV29-1|TRBD2|TRBJ2-1|.
CSVRTSGGPSYNEQFF
TGCAGCGTGAGGACTAGCGGGGGCCCTTCCTACAATGAGCAGTTCTTC
>TRBV15|.|TRBJ2-1|.
CATSRDIGTVNNEQFF
TGTGCCACCAGCAGAGACATAGGGACGGTCAACAATGAGCAGTTCTTC
>TRBV13|.|TRBJ1-2|once
CASSLTDSYGYTF
TGTGCCAGCAGCTTAACAGACAGCTATGGCTACACCTTC
>TRBV5-4|TRBD1|TRBJ2-7|.
CASSKTGEGSYEQYF
TGTGCCAGCAGCAAGACAGGGGAAGGGTCCTACGAGCAGTACTTC
>TRBV29-1|.|TRBJ1-2|.
CSARTRRANYGYTF
TGCAGCGCACGAACTAGGAGGGCTAACTATGGCTACACCTTC
>TRBV14|.|TRBJ2-3|.
CASSLGRTTDTQYF
TGTGCCAGCAGCCTAGGCCGTACCACAGATACGCAGTATTTT
>TRBV29-1|.|TRBJ2-7|few
CSVADQTYEQYF
TGCAGCGTTGCCGACCAAACCTACGAGCAGTACTTC
>TRBV4-3|.|TRBJ1-2|few
CASSQDTRGASLGGYTF
TGCGCCAGCAGCCAAGATACTCGGGGCGCCTCCCTTGGTGGCTACACCTTC
>TRBV2|.|TRBJ1-1|.
CASSTEAVGTEAFF
TGTGCCAGCAGTACAGAAGCGGTAGGAACTGAAGCTTTCTTT
>TRBV14|.|TRBJ1-1|many
CASSYTENTEAFF
TGTGCCAGCAGCTATACAGAGAACACTGAAGCTTTCTTT
>TRBV20-1|.|TRBJ1-2|.
CSAPDRWGYTF
TGCAGTGCACCGGACCGTTGGGGCTACACCTTC